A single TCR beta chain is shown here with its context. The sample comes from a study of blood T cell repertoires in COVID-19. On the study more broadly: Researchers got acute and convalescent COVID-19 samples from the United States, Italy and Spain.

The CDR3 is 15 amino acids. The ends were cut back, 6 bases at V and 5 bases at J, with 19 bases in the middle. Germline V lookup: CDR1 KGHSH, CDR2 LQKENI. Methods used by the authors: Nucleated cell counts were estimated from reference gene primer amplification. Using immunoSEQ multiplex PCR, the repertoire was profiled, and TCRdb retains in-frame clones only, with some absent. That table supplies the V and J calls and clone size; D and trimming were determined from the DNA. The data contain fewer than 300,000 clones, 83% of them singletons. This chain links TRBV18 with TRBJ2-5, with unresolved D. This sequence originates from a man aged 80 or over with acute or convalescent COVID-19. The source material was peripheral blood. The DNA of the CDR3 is TGTGCCAGCTCTTCAATGGCGGATGAGTGGGAGACCCAGTACTTC. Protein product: CASSSMADEWETQYF.